The 8 T cell receptor beta chains below come from one sample, sequenced in a study of glioma-infiltrating T cells. Using RNA template, CDR3s of TCR alpha and beta were amplified with iRepertoire arm-PCR. TCRdb fed the multiplex PCR reads into MiXCR, producing one record per CDR3 protein. The sample shows over 100,000 distinct CDR3 sequences, 20% to 30% of them seen only once. Specimen: glioma tissue, nonneoplastic brain tissue, or PBMCs (not recorded which). The receptors were sampled from a human donor with low-grade glioma or glioblastoma, undergoing nonglioma brain surgery, or in good health (not recorded which).

This clonotype was counted many times. The V and J genes are TRBV18 and TRBJ1-1, with D uncertain. The germline V and J ends were trimmed by 3 bases and 3 bases, with 11 bases remaining between them. The germline V gene encodes CDR1 KGHSH and CDR2 LQKENI. CDR3 size: 14 residues. This chain's CDR3 is CASSPSSGYTEAFF. In nucleotides, the CDR3 is TGTGCCAGCTCACCCTCGTCCGGATACACTGAAGCTTTCTTT.

This clonotype was observed at least ten times. V is TRBV7-3 and J is TRBJ2-7; 14 nucleotides match TRBD2. Germline trimming cut 5 bases from V and 2 bases from J; bases unmatched to any gene: 2. The germline V gene has CDR1 SGHTA and CDR2 FQGTGA. CDR3 length: 15 amino acids. The CDR3, as DNA: TGTGCCAGCAGCATGGGACTAGCGGGAGCCTACGAGCAGTACTTC. This translates into CASSMGLAGAYEQYF.

Here the CDR3 reads CASGRDHQETQYF. CDR3 DNA: TGTGCCAGCGGTAGGGACCATCAAGAGACCCAGTACTTC. This chain links TRBV28 with TRBJ2-5; either TRBD1 or TRBD2 may supply D (5 bases each). The CDR3 is 13 amino acids. V gave up 8 bases and J gave up 2 bases, with 12 bases separating them. Germline assignment: CDR1 MDHEN and CDR2 SYDVKM.

The V gene is TRBV29-1, the J gene TRBJ2-4, with 7 bases lining up with TRBD1. The CDR3 loop spans 13 amino acids. Germline CDR1 and CDR2: SQVTM and ANQGSEA. The CDR3 sequence: CGATGLAKNIQYF. The DNA of the CDR3 is TGCGGCGCGACAGGGCTAGCCAAAAACATTCAGTACTTC.

This clonotype was detected many times. The chain couples TRBV5-1 to TRBJ2-1; tentatively, D is TRBD2 (6 bases). V lost 2 bases and J 0 bases, leaving 9 bases between the germline ends. This CDR3 has 15 residues. Looked up from germline, CDR1 is SGHRS and CDR2 is YFSETQ. As DNA, the CDR3 is TGCGCCAGCAGCTTCGGGGGTAACTCCTACAATGAGCAGTTCTTC. It yields the protein CASSFGGNSYNEQFF.

This clonotype showed up many times. This chain uses TRBV11-2 with TRBJ1-2; D not resolved. V was clipped by 0 bases and J by 4 bases, with 15 bases between them. The V gene's germline CDR1 is SGHAT and CDR2 FQNNGV. The CDR3 has 16 residues. The CDR3 reads CASSLEAAIRLYGYTF. CDR3 sequence (DNA): TGTGCCAGCAGCTTAGAGGCGGCAATCCGCCTCTATGGCTACACCTTC.

Note on this clonotype: A read error may be the cause here, since a much bigger clone is one base away. The rearrangement links TRBV7-2 to TRBJ2-1; 7 bases fit TRBD1. The CDR3 loop spans 15 amino acids. J was trimmed by 10 bases and V by 4 bases; bases with no gene match: 13. Germline CDR1 is SGHTA and CDR2 is FQGNSA. CDR3 DNA sequence: TGTGCCAGCAGCTGGGACCGGGACAGCTCCTACGAGCAGTTCTTC. Protein product: CASSWDRDSSYEQFF.

This clonotype was observed many times. The chain uses TRBV20-1 and TRBJ1-2, with D unclear. The germline V gene has CDR1 DFQATT and CDR2 SNEGSKA (reference sequence). V was clipped by 6 bases and J by 7 bases, with 12 bases between them. CDR3 length equals 11 residues. In DNA form, the CDR3 reads TGCAGTGCGTGGACCGCTACTGGCTACACCTTC. The encoded protein is CSAWTATGYTF.